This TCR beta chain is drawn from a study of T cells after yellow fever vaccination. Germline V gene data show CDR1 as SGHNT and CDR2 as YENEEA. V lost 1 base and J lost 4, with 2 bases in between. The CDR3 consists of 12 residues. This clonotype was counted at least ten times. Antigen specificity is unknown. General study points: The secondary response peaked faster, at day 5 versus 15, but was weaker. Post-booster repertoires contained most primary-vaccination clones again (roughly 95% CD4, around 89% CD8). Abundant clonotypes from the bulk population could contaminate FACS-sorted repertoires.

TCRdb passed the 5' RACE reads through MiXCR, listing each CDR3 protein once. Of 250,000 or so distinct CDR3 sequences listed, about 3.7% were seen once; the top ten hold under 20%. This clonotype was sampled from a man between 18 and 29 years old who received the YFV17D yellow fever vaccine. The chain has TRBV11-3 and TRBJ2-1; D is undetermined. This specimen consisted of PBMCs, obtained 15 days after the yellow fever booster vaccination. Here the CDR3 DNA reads TGTGCCAGCAGCTTAGGGTACAATGAGCAGTTCTTC. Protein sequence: CASSLGYNEQFF.